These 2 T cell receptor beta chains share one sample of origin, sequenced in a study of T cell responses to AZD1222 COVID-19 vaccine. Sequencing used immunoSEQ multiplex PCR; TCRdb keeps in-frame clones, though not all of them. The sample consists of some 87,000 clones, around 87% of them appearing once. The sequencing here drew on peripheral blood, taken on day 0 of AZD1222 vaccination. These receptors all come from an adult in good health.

The CDR3 region has the DNA TGTGCCACCAGCCCCCCAGATCAGCCCCAGCATTTT. It is translated as CATSPPDQPQHF. The chain links TRBV15 to TRBJ1-5; D is uncertain. CDR3 length: 12 amino acids. The germline gives CDR1 LNHNV, CDR2 YYDKDF (reference sequence). V lost 5 bases and J 5 bases, leaving 7 bases between the germline ends.

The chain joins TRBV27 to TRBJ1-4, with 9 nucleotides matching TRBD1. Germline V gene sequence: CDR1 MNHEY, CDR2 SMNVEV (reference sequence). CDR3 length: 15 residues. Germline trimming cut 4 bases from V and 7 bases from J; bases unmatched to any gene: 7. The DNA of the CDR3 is TGTGCCAGCAGTTCCCACAGGGGGCTTGGTGAAAAACTGTTTTTT. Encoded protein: CASSSHRGLGEKLFF.